This T cell receptor beta chain appears in the sequencing data of a study of blood T cell repertoires in COVID-19. Study context: COVID-19 samples from acute and convalescent phases originated in the United States, Italy and Spain. T cells, B-cell-depleted T cells, or PBMCs supplied cDNA or gDNA.

V dropped 3 bases and J dropped 6 bases, with 14 bases sitting between them. This CDR3 is 15 amino acids long. In germline, CDR1 is LNHDA, CDR2 SQIVND (reference sequence). In the authors' workflow: It was from reference gene primer amplification that nucleated cell counts were estimated. Using immunoSEQ multiplex PCR, the repertoire was profiled, and TCRdb retains in-frame clones only, with some absent. That table supplies the V and J calls and clone size; D and trimming were determined from the DNA. This table holds more than 250,000 clones, roughly 80% found once. Sequencing was done on a sample of PBMCs or T cells enriched from blood (not recorded which). This TCR came from a man aged 35 to 55 who had been exposed to COVID-19. The chain has TRBV19 and TRBJ2-2; D may be TRBD1 (5 bases). The CDR3 DNA is TGTGCCAGTAGTATGACAGTGGTCTTTTCCGGGGAGCTGTTTTTT. Protein product: CASSMTVVFSGELFF.